The 21 T cell receptor beta chains given below trace back to one sample, sequenced in a study of identical twins. MiXCR, applied by TCRdb to the 5' RACE reads, yields one record per CDR3 protein. The data show hundreds of thousands of distinct CDR3 sequences, about 20% seen once. A further study also used this sample, focusing on T cells expressing NK-cell markers.

Sequencing was carried out using PBMCs. These receptors were collected from a woman between 18 and 29 years old in good health.

The chain couples TRBV6-1 to TRBJ2-7; no clear D. Trimming shortened V by 6 bases and J by 4 bases, and 16 bases separated the two germline ends. This CDR3 is built from 14 residues. Germline lookup yields CDR1 MNHNS and CDR2 SASEGT. In nucleotides, the CDR3 is TGTGCCAGCAGGAAAGGGCCTAAGGCGTACGAGCAGTACTTC. It translates to CASRKGPKAYEQYF.

In this sample, this clonotype turned up a few times. V usage is TRBV12-3 or TRBV12-4 and J usage is TRBJ2-2; D is possibly TRBD1 (5 bases). The CDR3 contains 16 residues. The V end was cut by 4 bases, the J end by 5 bases, with 17 bases between. CDR3 region: CASSSQGFWVTGELFF. The CDR3 DNA sequence: TGTGCCAGCAGTTCCCAGGGATTCTGGGTGACCGGGGAGCTGTTTTTT.

This clonotype was picked up many times. The V gene is TRBV4-2, the J gene TRBJ1-1; D ambiguous. Germline V gene sequence: CDR1 LGHNA, CDR2 YNFKEQ. CDR3 length: 13 amino acids. V shed 0 bases and J shed 2 bases, with 4 bases lying between them. CDR3 sequence: CASSQDPNTEAFF. The CDR3, as DNA: TGTGCCAGCAGCCAAGACCCAAACACTGAAGCTTTCTTT.

This clonotype appeared a few times. V is TRBV7-2 and J is TRBJ2-5; D uncertain. Germline values: CDR1 SGHTA, CDR2 FQGNSA. This CDR3 is 13 amino acids long. Trimming cost V 1 base and J 4 bases, with 7 bases left between them. This chain's CDR3 is CASSLGALETQYF. The DNA for the CDR3 is TGTGCCAGCAGCTTAGGAGCATTAGAGACCCAGTACTTC.

This clonotype was seen a handful of times. The chain joins TRBV20-1 to TRBJ2-7, with D unresolved. Germline assignment: CDR1 DFQATT and CDR2 SNEGSKA (reference sequence). The V and J ends lost 1 base and 0 bases respectively, with 13 bases between them. The CDR3 loop spans 15 amino acids. Written as DNA, the CDR3 is TGCAGTGCTAGAGCTATGGCCTCAAACTCCTACGAGCAGTACTTC. Translation: CSARAMASNSYEQYF.

The V call is TRBV6-5, the J call TRBJ2-5; 9 bases map to TRBD2. The CDR3 is 15 residues long. V shed 2 bases, J shed 4 bases, and the junction held 5 bases outside the gene matches. Germline CDR1 reads MNHEY; CDR2 reads SVGAGI. The CDR3 sequence is CASSYRGLARETQYF. Here the CDR3 DNA reads TGTGCCAGCAGTTACCGAGGACTAGCGAGAGAGACCCAGTACTTC.

Here the CDR3 reads CASAGRNNEQFF. DNA for the CDR3: TGTGCCAGCGCGGGGAGAAACAATGAGCAGTTCTTC. This chain joins TRBV12-3 or TRBV12-4 and TRBJ2-1; perhaps TRBD2 as D (6 bases). The V and J ends lost 8 bases and 5 bases respectively, with 10 bases between them. CDR3 length: 12 amino acids.

The rearrangement joins TRBV20-1 to TRBJ2-5, with a possible D match to TRBD2 (6 bases). Germline V gives CDR1 DFQATT, CDR2 SNEGSKA (reference sequence). V lost 5 bases and J 2 bases, leaving 18 bases between the germline ends. CDR3 size: 15 residues. CDR3 DNA sequence: TGCAGTGCTCGTAAGACTAGTTCCCTACAAGAGACCCAGTACTTC. Residues: CSARKTSSLQETQYF.

A few counts support this clonotype. The chain recombines TRBV19 with TRBJ2-4; D not certain. Germline assignment: CDR1 LNHDA and CDR2 SQIVND (reference sequence). The CDR3 is 14 amino acids. V shed 4 bases and J shed 3 bases, with 10 bases lying between them. DNA of the CDR3: TGTGCCAGTAGTAACGGTGACGTCAAAAACATTCAGTACTTC. It yields the protein CASSNGDVKNIQYF. Complete variable domain (other parts from reference TRBV19 and TRBJ2-4): DGGITQSPKYLFRKEGQNVTLSCEQNLNHDAMYWYRQDPGQGLRLIYYSQIVNDFQKGDIAEGYSVSREKKESFPLTVTSAQKNPTAFYLCASSNGDVKNIQYFGAGTRLSVL.

The chain recombines TRBV12-3 or TRBV12-4 with TRBJ2-7; D is perhaps TRBD1 or TRBD2 (5 bases each). This CDR3 region has 17 residues. Trimming took 1 base from V and 0 from J, leaving 16 bases between them. CDR3 coding DNA: TGTGCCAGCAGTTTAGATGGGTGGGGGTTAGACTCCTACGAGCAGTACTTC. Its protein is CASSLDGWGLDSYEQYF.

This chain joins TRBV7-2 and TRBJ1-1; TRBD1 agrees at 7 bases. Germline V gene sequence: CDR1 SGHTA, CDR2 FQGNSA. CDR3 size: 15 residues. Germline trimming cut 4 bases from V and 4 bases from J; bases unmatched to any gene: 9. The CDR3 loop is CASSSLRQGGTEAFF. In DNA, the CDR3 is TGTGCCAGCAGCTCGCTACGACAGGGCGGCACTGAAGCTTTCTTT.

This chain connects TRBV4-1 to TRBJ2-2, with a tentative D call TRBD2 (6 bases). This CDR3 has 14 residues. Germline V gene sequence: CDR1 MGHRA, CDR2 YSYEKL. The V gene lost 4 bases and the J gene lost 4 bases, with 10 bases spanning the gap. For the CDR3, the DNA is TGCGCCAGCAGCCCCCTGGGGGGCACCGGGGAGCTGTTTTTT. Amino acid sequence: CASSPLGGTGELFF.

This chain links TRBV2 with TRBJ2-1; 7 bases map to TRBD2. The V segment lost 7 bases and the J segment 4 bases; nucleotides outside the gene matches: 10. The CDR3 loop spans 15 amino acids. Germline V gene sequence: CDR1 SNHLY, CDR2 FYNNEI. CDR3 bases: TGTGCCAGCAAGCGGGACGAGGGAGGATACAATGAGCAGTTCTTC. Protein sequence: CASKRDEGGYNEQFF.

The rearrangement joins TRBV7-9 to TRBJ2-1; 7 nucleotides line up with TRBD2. The CDR3 sequence is 15 residues long. The trim removed 5 bases at V and 4 bases at J, leaving 8 bases unmatched. Germline CDR1 reads SEHNR; CDR2 reads FQNEAQ (reference sequence). As DNA, the CDR3 is TGTGCCAGCAGCCGTCGGCGGGGGACGTACAATGAGCAGTTCTTC. Protein: CASSRRRGTYNEQFF.

The genes are TRBV20-1 and TRBJ2-7; TRBD1 matches 8 bases. The V and J ends lost 5 bases and 5 bases, in that order; junction bases with no gene match: 14. Germline CDR1 reads DFQATT; CDR2 reads SNEGSKA (reference sequence). The CDR3 runs 15 residues. CDR3 in amino acids: CSASSGTGSLDEQYF. The CDR3 DNA sequence: TGCAGTGCTTCGTCCGGGACAGGCAGCCTGGACGAGCAGTACTTC.

This clonotype was counted only a few times. The CDR3 spells CSARGGQRYEQYF. The CDR3 region has the DNA TGCAGTGCTAGAGGCGGACAGCGCTACGAGCAGTACTTC. The rearrangement links TRBV20-1 to TRBJ2-7; TRBD1 might be the D (6 bases). CDR1 is DFQATT, CDR2 SNEGSKA, per germline (reference sequence). Trimming took off 1 base at V and 3 bases at J, with 10 bases between the two ends. The CDR3 covers 13 residues.

CDR3 bases: TGCAGTGCTCCACCTCTTAGTAGCGCAGAGACCCAGTACTTC. Amino acid sequence: CSAPPLSSAETQYF. V is TRBV20-1 and J is TRBJ2-5; possible D gene TRBD2, 5 bases. The germline gives CDR1 DFQATT, CDR2 SNEGSKA (reference sequence). V dropped 5 bases and J dropped 4 bases, with 17 bases sitting between them. There are 14 residues in the CDR3.

This clonotype was seen a handful of times. This chain connects TRBV10-1 to TRBJ2-1; TRBD2 aligns across 12 bases. V shed 0 bases, J shed 6 bases, and the junction held 0 bases outside the gene matches. This CDR3 spans 15 amino acids. Germline V gene data show CDR1 as WNHNN and CDR2 as SYGVQD (reference sequence). The chain's CDR3 is CASSESTSGGNEQFF. The DNA for the CDR3 is TGCGCCAGCAGTGAGTCGACTAGCGGGGGCAATGAGCAGTTCTTC.

This clonotype was seen a handful of times. This chain joins TRBV6-5 and TRBJ2-3, with 9 bases identical to TRBD1. In germline, CDR1 is MNHEY, CDR2 SVGAGI. The CDR3 spans 15 residues. The V gene end was trimmed by 4 bases and the J gene end by 3 bases; junction bases not matched to a gene: 5. The CDR3 spells CASSSRDRATDTQYF. CDR3 DNA: TGTGCCAGCAGTTCCCGGGACAGGGCTACAGATACGCAGTATTTT.

This clonotype turned up a few times. This sequence joins TRBV6-1 and TRBJ2-3; TRBD1 agrees at 8 bases. CDR1 MNHNS and CDR2 SASEGT come from the germline V gene. CDR3 length equals 14 residues. The V and J ends lost 8 bases and 7 bases, in that order; junction bases with no gene match: 11. The CDR3 protein is CASWTGRFGNTQYF. CDR3 nucleotides: TGTGCCAGCTGGACAGGGAGGTTTGGGAATACGCAGTATTTT.

The chain recombines TRBV20-1 with TRBJ2-3; 7 bases are a match to TRBD1. Germline V gene data show CDR1 as DFQATT and CDR2 as SNEGSKA (reference sequence). The V and J ends lost 3 bases and 0 bases, in that order; junction bases with no gene match: 12. The CDR3 is 17 residues long. DNA for the CDR3: TGCAGTGCTAGGAGCGAACAGGGGAAGGCTAGCACAGATACGCAGTATTTT. Its protein is CSARSEQGKASTDTQYF.